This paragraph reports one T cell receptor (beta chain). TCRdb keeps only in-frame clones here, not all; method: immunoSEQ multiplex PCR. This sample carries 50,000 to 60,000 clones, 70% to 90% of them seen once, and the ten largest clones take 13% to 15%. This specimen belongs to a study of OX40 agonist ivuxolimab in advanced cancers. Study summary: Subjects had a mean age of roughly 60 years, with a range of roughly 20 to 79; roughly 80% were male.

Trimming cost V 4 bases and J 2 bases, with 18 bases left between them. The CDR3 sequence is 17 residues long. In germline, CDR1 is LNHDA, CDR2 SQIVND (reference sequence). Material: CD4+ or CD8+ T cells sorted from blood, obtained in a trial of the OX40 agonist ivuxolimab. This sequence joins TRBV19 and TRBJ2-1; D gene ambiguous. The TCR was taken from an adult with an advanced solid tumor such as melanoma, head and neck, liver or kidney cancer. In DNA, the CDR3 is TGTGCCAGTAGTACACCCTGGCAGGCAAGTACCTACAATGAGCAGTTCTTC. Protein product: CASSTPWQASTYNEQFF.